This T cell receptor (beta chain) was recovered during a study of cytomegalovirus exposure and HLA in healthy donors. Study-wide results and caveats: Using the classifier, cytomegalovirus status was reportedly diagnosed with high specificity and sensitivity.

In the PCR, 60 Vbeta and 13 Jbeta primers were used. Method: immunoSEQ multiplex PCR; TCRdb's copy keeps in-frame clones and lacks some. Counted here are 280,000 or so clones, roughly 90% occurring once; the ten biggest clones make up approximately 2%. About this clone itself: No antigen is known for it.

V was trimmed by 8 bases and J by 0 bases, leaving 14 bases between them. From germline, CDR1 is LNHDA and CDR2 SQIVND (reference sequence). This CDR3 region has 14 residues. The chain employs TRBV19 and TRBJ2-7, with D perhaps TRBD2 (7 bases). This TCR was sampled from a woman aged 18-30 years in good health and CMV-seronegative. The source material was PBMCs. In DNA form, the CDR3 reads TGTGCCAGTGGACTAGGGGGGCTCTCCTACGAGCAGTACTTC. Translated: CASGLGGLSYEQYF.